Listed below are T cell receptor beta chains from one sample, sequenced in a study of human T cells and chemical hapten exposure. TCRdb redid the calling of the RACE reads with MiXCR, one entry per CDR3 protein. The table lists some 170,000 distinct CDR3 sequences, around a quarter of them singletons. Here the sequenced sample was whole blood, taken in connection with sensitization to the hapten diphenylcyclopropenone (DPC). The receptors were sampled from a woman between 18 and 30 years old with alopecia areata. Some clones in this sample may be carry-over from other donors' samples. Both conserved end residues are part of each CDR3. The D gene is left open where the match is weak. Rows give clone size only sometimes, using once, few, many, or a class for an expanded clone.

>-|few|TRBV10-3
CATQAGRANYGYTF
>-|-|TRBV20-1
CSADRYNQPQHF
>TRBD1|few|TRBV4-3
CASSQKAAGTANEQFF
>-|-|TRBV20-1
CSAIDSVYGYTF
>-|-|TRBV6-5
CASRAERGAGEKLFF
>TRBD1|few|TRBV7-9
CASRGGQGLRRNTEAFF
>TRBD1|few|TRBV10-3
CAIKQGALGAEAFF
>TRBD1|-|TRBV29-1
CGVWGQDTYEQYF
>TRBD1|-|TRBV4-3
CASARTGAMIFSGANVLTF
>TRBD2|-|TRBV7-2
CASSSPRTSGRTDTQYF
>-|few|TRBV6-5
CASRANYGYTF
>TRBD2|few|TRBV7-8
CASSLSASGSLYEQYF
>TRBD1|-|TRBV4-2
CASSRNLRGSGANVLTF
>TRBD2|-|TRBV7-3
CASSLMLGLANNEQFF
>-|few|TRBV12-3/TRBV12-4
CASSFFAGLQYNEQFF
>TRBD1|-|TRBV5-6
CASSLPTGGRAFF
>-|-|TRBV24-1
CATSDPQGSYNEQFF
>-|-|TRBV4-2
CASSQEPDTAYGYTF
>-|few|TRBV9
CASSASGAGYEQYF
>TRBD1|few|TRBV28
CASYRQGDQPQHF
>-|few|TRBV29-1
CSVARSGANVLTF
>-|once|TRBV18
CASSPGVPPSTDTQYF
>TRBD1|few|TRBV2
CASSADRDWAKNIQYF
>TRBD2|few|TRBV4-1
CASSQVLAGVTDTQYF
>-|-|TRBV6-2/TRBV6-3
CASSYSAYRSYEQYF
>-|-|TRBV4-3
CASSQDHRGSYNEQFF
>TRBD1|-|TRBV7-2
CASSPQGVSYEQYF
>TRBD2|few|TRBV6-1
CASSASLAGGPWQETQYF
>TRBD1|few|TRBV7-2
CASSLGTGAKLEQFF
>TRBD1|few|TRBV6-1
CASRGGGGFQVNTEAFF
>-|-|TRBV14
CASSQGRTGNTIYF
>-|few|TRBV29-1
CSVEMGQGVGYTF
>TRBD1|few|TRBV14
CASSQNRGRGRAFF
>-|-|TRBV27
CASSANSGLLAQYF
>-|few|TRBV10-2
CATMGADEQFF
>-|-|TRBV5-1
CASSLGGLRNQPQHF
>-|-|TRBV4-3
CASSQDPWESSYEQYF
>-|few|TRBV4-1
CASSQDKGLGLSEQYF
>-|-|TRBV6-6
CASSYLRAGVNTEAFF
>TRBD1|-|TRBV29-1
CSGQQGVGTDTQYF
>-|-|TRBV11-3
CASSSGPARSYEQYF
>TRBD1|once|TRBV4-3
CASSQDKGQGYEKLFF
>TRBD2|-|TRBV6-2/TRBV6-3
CASRTSGRTDTQYF
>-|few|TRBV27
CASSMGATYNSPLHF
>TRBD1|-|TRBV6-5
CASSYAGTGRYEQYF
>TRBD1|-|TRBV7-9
CASSPQDRGPNEQFF
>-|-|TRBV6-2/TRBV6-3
CASTQTAYQETQYF
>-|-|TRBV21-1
CASSARLTQYF
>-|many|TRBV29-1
CSVVSRTVSGANVLTF
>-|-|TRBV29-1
CSVTGATYEQYF
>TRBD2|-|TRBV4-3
CASSQDWASGITDTQYF
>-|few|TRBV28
CASSRIKINNSALHF
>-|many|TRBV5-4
CASSLWGGKTNEKLFF
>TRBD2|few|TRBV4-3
CASSQDRGGRTGELFF
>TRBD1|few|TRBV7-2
CASSSDRGNEKLFF
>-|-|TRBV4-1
CASSQDRGGSTEAFF
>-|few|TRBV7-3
CASSLLPGRDTEAFF
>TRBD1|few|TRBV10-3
CAIRDRGQETQYF
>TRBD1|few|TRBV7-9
CASSLTGVDEQYF
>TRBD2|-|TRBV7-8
CASSLAGVRNEQFF